This T cell receptor (beta chain) was obtained from a study of response to subunit inactivated influenza vaccine (dated by TCRdb to 2016 to 2018). With regard to the full study: Deep quantitative profiling of the T cell receptor repertoire was used in the study to follow responses to a trivalent subunit inactivated influenza vaccine. Paper-wide results and their limitations: The authors suggested that each seasonal influenza vaccination may recruit only a limited number of new T cells.

This clonotype showed up many times. Its recognized antigen is unknown. Base qualities are missing; no much larger clone stands one base away. V lost 3 bases and J lost 2 bases, and the count of bases not matched to a germline gene is 2. CDR1 is given as SGHRS and CDR2 as YFSETQ, both from the germline V gene. Reading from cysteine to phenylalanine, the CDR3 counts 14 amino acids. Here the CDR3 DNA is all that survives: 42 bases in frame from base 1. Library construction relied on RT-PCR. Sequencing relied on an Illumina HiSeq 2500. The public reads were reanalyzed by TCRdb: fastp trimming at Q25, MiXCR alignment, in-frame beta chains only. CDR3 protein sequences are deduplicated, and each keeps its most common genes and DNA. The sample records 650,000 to 850,000 distinct CDR3 sequences, about 15% of which are singletons. Of the sample, 6.5% to 8.5% falls within the top ten clones.

This TCR was recovered from a man aged 50-59 years who received an inactivated influenza vaccine. Donor details come from another sample of the same person, matched by shared clones. The rearrangement joined TRBV5-1 to TRBJ2-1; TRBD2 aligns with 7 central bases. The input for sequencing was PBMCs from blood, taken around two weeks before vaccination. CDR3 sequence: CASSSTSTYNEQFF. Here is the DNA: TGCGCCAGCAGCTCGACTAGCACCTACAATGAGCAGTTCTTC.